This entry lists 31 T cell receptor beta chains sequenced from one sample in a study of blood T cell repertoires in COVID-19. Some clones are missing from TCRdb's copy, which holds only in-frame ones; the method was immunoSEQ multiplex PCR. Of tens of thousands of clones in the sample, more than 75% are singletons; the top ten hold around 9.1%. Source material: PBMCs or T cells enriched from blood (not recorded which). All receptors come from a woman aged 40-49 years who had recovered from COVID-19.

The V and J genes are TRBV6-4 and TRBJ1-2; TRBD1 aligns across 7 bases. In germline, CDR1 is MRHNA, CDR2 SNTAGT. V trimming: 6 bases; J trimming: 4 bases; junction bases outside the gene matches: 8. The CDR3 sequence is 14 residues long. CDR3 DNA: TGTGCCAGCAGCGCTGACGGGACAGTCTATGGCTACACCTTC. Its translation: CASSADGTVYGYTF.

The chain links TRBV3-1 (or the pseudogene TRBV3-2) to TRBJ2-7, with TRBD1 identical over 7 bases. Germline V gene data show CDR1 as LGHDT and CDR2 as YNNKEL (reference sequence). This CDR3 is 14 amino acids long. V lost 3 bases to trimming and J lost 8 bases; unmatched junction nucleotides: 10. The DNA of the CDR3 is TGTGCCAGCAGCCAGGATGGACAGGCCAGGAAGCAGTACTTC. Encoded protein: CASSQDGQARKQYF.

The V gene is TRBV11-3, the J gene TRBJ1-1; TRBD1 aligns across 8 bases. The CDR3 has 14 residues. Germline trimming cut 4 bases from V and 8 bases from J; bases unmatched to any gene: 9. The germline gives CDR1 SGHNT, CDR2 YENEEA. The CDR3 sequence: CASSSTTDRAEAFF. The CDR3 nucleotides read TGTGCCAGCAGCTCCACAACGGACAGGGCAGAAGCTTTCTTT.

V is TRBV2 and J is TRBJ2-7, with 10 bases fitting TRBD1. V lost 9 bases, J lost 0 bases, and 8 bases stayed unmatched. CDR3 length: 15 residues. The V gene's germline CDR1 is SNHLY and CDR2 FYNNEI. CDR3 amino acids: CARGTGERNSYEQYF. CDR3 DNA: TGTGCCAGAGGGACAGGGGAGAGGAACTCCTACGAGCAGTACTTC.

This clone was seen once. The CDR3 sequence is CASNLQANTEAFF. CDR3 in DNA: TGTGCCAGCAATCTACAGGCGAACACTGAAGCTTTCTTT. This chain joins TRBV7-9 and TRBJ1-1; maybe TRBD1 (5 bases). The length of the CDR3 is 13 residues. The V gene's germline CDR1 is SEHNR and CDR2 FQNEAQ (reference sequence). Trimming stripped 7 bases from V and 1 base from J, with 10 bases between.

The chain couples TRBV27 to TRBJ2-1, with TRBD2 matching over 11 bases. Germline CDR1 reads MNHEY; CDR2 reads SMNVEV (reference sequence). The CDR3 has 17 residues. J gave up 4 bases and V 6 bases, and 11 bases lay outside the gene matches. The CDR3 region has the DNA TGTGCCAGCAGAGCACAGGCTAGCGGGGGGCCTTACAATGAGCAGTTCTTC. Translating it yields CASRAQASGGPYNEQFF.

The chain has TRBV20-1 and TRBJ2-1; 8 nucleotides line up with TRBD2. The germline V gene encodes CDR1 DFQATT and CDR2 SNEGSKA (reference sequence). J lost 1 base, V lost 3 bases, and 5 bases had no gene match. CDR3 length equals 15 residues. CDR3 sequence (DNA): TGCAGTGCTAGTGCGGAGCGGGGGTCCTACAATGAGCAGTTCTTC. It specifies CSASAERGSYNEQFF.

This clone has just a few counts. The chain has TRBV4-2 and TRBJ1-2; possibly TRBD1 for D (6 bases). CDR1 and CDR2 (germline): LGHNA, YNFKEQ. V lost 0 bases to trimming and J lost 4 bases, with 18 bases between them. The CDR3 totals 17 residues. CDR3 sequence: CASSQDGGWGGGYGYTF. In DNA form, the CDR3 reads TGTGCCAGCAGCCAAGATGGGGGCTGGGGGGGAGGCTATGGCTACACCTTC.

This chain joins TRBV5-1 and TRBJ2-4, with D tentatively TRBD1 (5 bases). V was cut by 2 bases and J by 5 bases, with 8 bases left in between. Germline CDR1 reads SGHRS; CDR2 reads YFSETQ. This CDR3 is 13 amino acids long. The CDR3, as DNA: TGCGCCAGCAGCTTCGGCAGGGAAAACATTCAGTACTTC. Its translation: CASSFGRENIQYF. The full variable domain, with the rest looked up from reference TRBV5-1 and TRBJ2-4, is KAGVTQTPRYLIKTRGQQVTLSCSPISGHRSVSWYQQTPGQGLQFLFEYFSETQRNKGNFPGRFSGRQFSNSRSEMNVSTLELGDSALYLCASSFGRENIQYFGAGTRLSVL.

The chain couples TRBV3-1 (or the pseudogene TRBV3-2) to TRBJ1-4; D is possibly TRBD1 (6 bases). CDR1 LGHDT and CDR2 YNNKEL come from the germline V gene (reference sequence). There are 15 residues in the CDR3. The V end lost 4 bases, the J end lost 8 bases, and 17 bases lay between the germline ends. The CDR3 DNA follows: TGTGCCAGCAGCCTCAGGGGAGGGGAAGTAGAAAAACTGTTTTTT. It specifies CASSLRGGEVEKLFF.

The rearrangement joins TRBV10-3 to TRBJ2-1; 8 nucleotides agree with TRBD2. Trimming removed 4 bases from V and 5 bases from J; junction bases left unmatched: 1. The CDR3 loop spans 13 amino acids. Germline assignment: CDR1 ENHRY and CDR2 SYGVKD. The CDR3 DNA reads TGTGCCATCAGTGGGCGGGGGGACAATGAGCAGTTCTTC. Amino acids: CAISGRGDNEQFF.

The V call is TRBV6-5, the J call TRBJ1-1; the D is unclear. The CDR3 is 11 amino acids. The V end was cut by 6 bases, the J end by 3 bases, with 5 bases between. Germline loops: CDR1 MNHEY, CDR2 SVGAGI. CDR3 nucleotide sequence: TGTGCCAGCAGGGGAGACACTGAAGCTTTCTTT. It yields the protein CASRGDTEAFF.

This clone has a single count. The V gene is TRBV5-1, the J gene TRBJ1-1, with D possibly TRBD1 on 5 matching bases. There are 16 residues in the CDR3. Germline-derived CDR1 and CDR2 are SGHRS and YFSETQ. The V and J ends lost 0 bases and 1 base respectively, with 13 bases between them. CDR3 sequence reads: CASSLAGQGRNTEAFF. CDR3 sequence (DNA): TGCGCCAGCAGCTTGGCCGGGCAGGGCAGGAACACTGAAGCTTTCTTT.

The CDR3 DNA follows: TGCGCCAGCAGTGAGTCGACTGCGGACTCTGGAAACACCATATATTTT. Its protein product is CASSESTADSGNTIYF. This chain connects TRBV10-2 to TRBJ1-3; D remains ambiguous. Trimming removed 0 bases from V and 0 bases from J, with 9 bases in between. CDR1 WSHSY and CDR2 SAAADI come from the germline V gene. The CDR3 is 16 amino acids.

The V gene is TRBV2, the J gene TRBJ1-1, with TRBD1 matching over 8 bases. Germline assignment: CDR1 SNHLY and CDR2 FYNNEI. Losses at the gene ends were 1 base for V and 5 bases for J; bases not matched to a gene: 3. This CDR3 spans 14 amino acids. CDR3 DNA: TGTGCCAGCAGTGAAGATGACAGGGGAACTGAAGCTTTCTTT. Its translation is CASSEDDRGTEAFF.

The rearrangement joins TRBV27 to TRBJ1-1; 7 bases line up with TRBD1. The CDR3 totals 15 residues. The germline gives CDR1 MNHEY, CDR2 SMNVEV (reference sequence). The trim removed 6 bases at V and 1 base at J, leaving 8 bases unmatched. This CDR3 is CASRFRQGENTEAFF. The DNA of the CDR3 is TGTGCCAGCAGGTTCCGACAGGGAGAGAACACTGAAGCTTTCTTT.

The chain is built from TRBV25-1 and TRBJ1-4, with 11 bases matching TRBD1. CDR3 length: 17 residues. In germline, CDR1 is MGHDK, CDR2 SYGVNS. J was trimmed by 8 bases and V by 1 base; bases with no gene match: 9. Written as DNA, the CDR3 is TGTGCCAGCAGTGAATTGGACAGGGGGCGTCTAGTGGAAAAACTGTTTTTT. It translates to CASSELDRGRLVEKLFF.

This clone was observed a single time. The V and J genes are TRBV7-2 and TRBJ1-5; a weak D match, TRBD1 (6 bases). Germline lookup yields CDR1 SGHTA and CDR2 FQGNSA. The CDR3 is 15 residues long. Between the trimmed V and J ends, which lost 1 base and 7 bases, there was a span of 14 bases. The CDR3 sequence: CASSLEDRTVQPQHF. CDR3 nucleotide sequence: TGTGCCAGCAGCTTAGAAGACAGGACAGTACAGCCCCAGCATTTT.

This clone has just one count. The gene calls are TRBV5-6 and TRBJ1-5; 8 positions match TRBD1. Germline CDR1 and CDR2: SGHDT and YYEEEE. CDR3 length: 18 residues. V was clipped by 4 bases and J by 3 bases; unmatched bases: 15. CDR3 sequence reads: CASSNRDRPGWTNQPQHF. The CDR3 DNA sequence: TGTGCCAGCAGCAACCGGGACAGGCCCGGATGGACCAATCAGCCCCAGCATTTT.

DNA for the CDR3: TGTGCCAGCAAACCAAGGAGCGTGAATTCACCCCTCCACTTT. Translating it yields CASKPRSVNSPLHF. The chain is built from TRBV6-5 and TRBJ1-6; D is unresolved. The CDR3 has 14 amino acids. V gave up 7 bases and J gave up 7 bases, with 14 bases separating them. Germline V gene sequence: CDR1 MNHEY, CDR2 SVGAGI.

This sequence joins TRBV2 and TRBJ2-5; 7 bases line up with TRBD1. CDR3 length: 15 amino acids. The V gene's germline CDR1 is SNHLY and CDR2 FYNNEI. J lost 2 bases, V lost 7 bases, and 10 bases had no gene match. The CDR3 sequence is CASTRDSIVQETQYF. CDR3 nucleotide sequence: TGTGCCAGCACTAGGGACAGTATCGTTCAAGAGACCCAGTACTTC.

This chain uses TRBV2 with TRBJ2-5; 8 bases are a match to TRBD2. The CDR3 spans 14 residues. Germline trimming cut 4 bases from V and 5 bases from J; bases unmatched to any gene: 6. The germline V gene encodes CDR1 SNHLY and CDR2 FYNNEI. The CDR3 region is CASSAGGSLETQYF. DNA of the CDR3: TGTGCCAGCAGTGCGGGGGGGTCCCTTGAGACCCAGTACTTC.

The chain joins TRBV12-3 or TRBV12-4 to TRBJ1-1, with unresolved D. This CDR3 contains 11 residues. V gave up 5 bases and J gave up 10 bases, with 11 bases separating them. This CDR3 is CASSTGMGAFF. CDR3 nucleotides: TGTGCCAGCAGTACGGGGATGGGAGCTTTCTTT.

This chain joins TRBV27 and TRBJ2-7; TRBD1 matches at 10 bases. This CDR3 has 15 residues. The germline CDR1 and CDR2 sequences are MNHEY and SMNVEV (reference sequence). The trim removed 5 bases at V and 4 bases at J, leaving 8 bases unmatched. CDR3 sequence reads: CASSPGTGEWYEQYF. DNA for the CDR3: TGTGCCAGCAGTCCGGGGACAGGGGAATGGTACGAGCAGTACTTC.

This rearrangement joins TRBV19 to TRBJ1-5, with 7 bases identical to TRBD1. The length of the CDR3 is 15 residues. CDR1 and CDR2 (germline): LNHDA, SQIVND (reference sequence). J lost 6 bases, V lost 4 bases, and 9 bases had no gene match. CDR3 residues: CASSRQDRVGQPQHF. CDR3 sequence (DNA): TGTGCCAGTAGTAGGCAAGACAGGGTGGGTCAGCCCCAGCATTTT. Together with reference TRBV19 and TRBJ1-5, the CDR3 gives the full variable domain: DGGITQSPKYLFRKEGQNVTLSCEQNLNHDAMYWYRQDPGQGLRLIYYSQIVNDFQKGDIAEGYSVSREKKESFPLTVTSAQKNPTAFYLCASSRQDRVGQPQHFGDGTRLSIL.

This sequence joins TRBV12-5 and TRBJ2-7; tentative D call: TRBD1 (5 bases). CDR1 is LGHNT and CDR2 is FRNRAP in the germline V gene. The CDR3 runs 16 residues. Trimming removed 0 bases from V and 9 bases from J, with 21 bases in between. The CDR3 reads CASGLVLATVRRGQYF. In DNA, the CDR3 is TGTGCTAGTGGTTTGGTACTGGCGACAGTCAGGCGTGGGCAGTACTTC. Complete variable domain (other parts from reference TRBV12-5 and TRBJ2-7): DARVTQTPRHKVTEMGQEVTMRCQPILGHNTVFWYRQTMMQGLELLAYFRNRAPLDDSGMPKDRFSAEMPDATLATLKIQPSEPRDSAVYFCASGLVLATVRRGQYFGPGTRLTVT.

The chain joins TRBV27 to TRBJ1-3; the D is unclear. The length of the CDR3 is 16 residues. From germline, CDR1 is MNHEY and CDR2 SMNVEV (reference sequence). V shed 6 bases and J shed 4 bases, with 19 bases lying between them. The CDR3 DNA sequence: TGTGCCAGCAGCCCCGACTACGGACCTGGGGGAAACACCATATATTTT. Translating it yields CASSPDYGPGGNTIYF.

The J gene is TRBJ1-2, the V gene TRBV3-1 (or the pseudogene TRBV3-2); no clear D gene. CDR3 size: 14 residues. CDR1 is LGHDT and CDR2 is YNNKEL in the germline V gene (reference sequence). The V end lost 4 bases, the J end lost 8 bases, and 17 bases lay between the germline ends. The CDR3 DNA reads TGTGCCAGCAGCCCAACCCGGGTAGCGGGAGGCTACACCTTC. Its translation is CASSPTRVAGGYTF.

The genes are TRBV14 and TRBJ1-2; D gene uncertain. Trimming pared 1 base from V and 5 bases from J, leaving 11 bases between. Germline V gene lookup returns CDR1 SGHDN and CDR2 FVKESK. The CDR3 spans 14 residues. The CDR3 protein is CASSQGFSAYGYTF. The CDR3 region has the DNA TGTGCCAGCAGCCAAGGGTTTTCCGCGTATGGCTACACCTTC.

CDR3 residues: CASSLGIGAYEQYF. CDR3 sequence (DNA): TGTGCCAGCAGCTTAGGTATCGGGGCCTACGAGCAGTACTTC. The chain has TRBV7-8 and TRBJ2-7; TRBD2 is a possible D gene (5 bases). The CDR3 contains 14 residues. With 1 base removed from V and 2 bases from J, the gap between germline ends came to 9 bases. CDR1 and CDR2 (germline): SGHVS, FQNEAQ.

The chain has TRBV10-3 and TRBJ1-5; 7 bases line up with TRBD1. CDR3 size: 13 residues. J was trimmed by 9 bases and V by 6 bases; bases with no gene match: 8. Germline values: CDR1 ENHRY, CDR2 SYGVKD. CDR3 coding DNA: TGTGCCATCAGGGGGGACAGACCATCGCCCCAGCATTTT. It encodes CAIRGDRPSPQHF.